These T cell receptor beta chains were read from a single sample in a study of blood T cell repertoires in COVID-19. The method was immunoSEQ multiplex PCR; TCRdb's version includes in-frame clones alone and lacks a portion of them. This sample has about 91,000 clones, with approximately 72% found just once. Sequenced material: peripheral blood. The receptors originated from a man aged 65-85 years with acute or convalescent COVID-19. The CDR3 runs from the conserved cysteine through the conserved F or W.

CASALGTPLGGTEAFF TRBJ1-1 TRBV5-4
CASSSGLSNQETQYF TRBJ2-5 TRBV27
CASSEGAANEKLFF TRBJ1-4 TRBV18
CAISAAGVADTQYF TRBJ2-3 TRBV10-3
CASSQGAYTGELFF TRBJ2-2 TRBV5-1
CATSRVGRETEQFF TRBJ2-1 TRBV15
CASSSEVGGFASTDTQYF TRBJ2-3 TRBV7-2
CASSLGTGGLETQYF TRBJ2-5 TRBV5-1
CASSLDQGFGNQPQHF TRBJ1-5 TRBV4-1
CATSRGGTGVLEPQHF TRBJ1-5 TRBV15
CATSDPNGYTF TRBJ1-2 TRBV24-1
CASSKGLAASTDTQYF TRBJ2-3 TRBV19
CASSYPLTGESSYNEQFF TRBJ2-1 TRBV6-2/TRBV6-3
CASSSQTGGWTEAFF TRBJ1-1 TRBV27
CASSEGVTGVEQYF TRBJ2-7 TRBV6-1
CASSPRGQGINQPQHF TRBJ1-5 TRBV28
CASSPRWRGTDTQYF TRBJ2-3 TRBV7-2
CASSEEGGRAADTQYF TRBJ2-3 TRBV2
CASSERGGQGHGYTF TRBJ1-2 TRBV6-1
CATWGGLAGKFWEQFF TRBJ2-1 TRBV7-3
CASSAGSGRSYNEQFF TRBJ2-1 TRBV9
CASSQDRVYRAGQPQHF TRBJ1-5 TRBV4-1
CATSDSGTGVTGELFF TRBJ2-2 TRBV24-1
CASSPIPGSSYEQYF TRBJ2-7 TRBV7-2
CASSLNIGGAEKLFF TRBJ1-4 TRBV27
CASSAPRVAQYF TRBJ2-7 TRBV2
CASSPNNPHWFF TRBJ2-1 TRBV7-9
CASSSGQGNYGYTF TRBJ1-2 TRBV6-5
CASSYSQNYEQYF TRBJ2-7 TRBV6-2/TRBV6-3
CSVRGESTDTQYF TRBJ2-3 TRBV29-1
CASSYPQGGLGETQYF TRBJ2-5 TRBV6-6